This passage covers 27 T cell receptor beta chains from one sample sequenced in a study of T cell clonality in common variable immunodeficiency. Data came from immunoSEQ multiplex PCR; TCRdb stores just in-frame clones and leaves some out. The sample has roughly 70,000 clones, none seen only once. Sequenced sample: peripheral blood mononuclear cells. These TCRs come from a person between 18 and 75 years old in good health.

The sample holds many counts of this clone. The read ends 3 residues shy of where the CDR3 ends; the end is completed using the germline J gene. The rearrangement uses TRBV2 and TRBJ1-2, with D maybe TRBD1 (5 bases). The V end lost 6 bases, the J end lost 5 bases, and 10 bases lay between the germline ends. Germline V lookup: CDR1 SNHLY, CDR2 FYNNEI. The CDR3 sequence is 12 residues long. The chain's CDR3 is CASRDDSYGYTF. The DNA read from the CDR3 is TGTGCCAGCAGGGACGACAGTTATGGC.

This clone was counted ten times or more. Read sequence stops 3 residues before the CDR3 end, and the germline J gene provides the missing end. The chain carries TRBV10-1 and TRBJ1-1, with 12 bases fitting TRBD1. CDR3 length: 15 amino acids. The V gene end was trimmed by 5 bases and the J gene end by 6 bases; junction bases not matched to a gene: 7. CDR1 WNHNN and CDR2 SYGVQD come from the germline V gene (reference sequence). CDR3 in amino acids: CASSRDRGLYAEAFF. The DNA read from the CDR3 is TGCGCCAGCAGTCGGGACAGGGGGCTTTACGCTGAA.

This clone was recorded at least ten times. The DNA ends 3 residues before the CDR3 does, and the rest of the CDR3 is filled in from the germline J gene. This chain joins TRBV5-1 and TRBJ1-2; a possible D gene is TRBD1 (5 bases). Looked up from germline, CDR1 is SGHRS and CDR2 is YFSETQ. The length of the CDR3 is 14 residues. Trimming left V 4 bases short and J 3 bases short, with 13 bases between. Here the CDR3 reads CASSLEGQHYGYTF. CDR3 DNA, as far as it was read: TGCGCCAGCAGCCTCGAGGGGCAGCACTATGGC.

This clone was counted ten times or more. The read ends 3 residues before the CDR3 terminus; that terminus is restored from the germline J gene. The V and J genes are TRBV18 and TRBJ2-5; D call uncertain. Germline V lookup: CDR1 KGHSH, CDR2 LQKENI. V dropped 4 bases and J dropped 0 bases, with 6 bases sitting between them. The CDR3 has 13 residues. The DNA read from the CDR3 is TGTGCCAGCTCACTGTTAGACCAAGAGACC. Translation gives CASSLLDQET. In full, the CDR3 reads CASSLLDQETQYF.

This clone was counted a few times. The DNA ends 3 residues before the CDR3 does, and the rest of the CDR3 is filled in from the germline J gene. The chain employs TRBV19 and TRBJ1-2; unclear D gene. The CDR3 sequence is 14 residues long. Deletions cut 6 bases from V and 5 bases from J, with 16 bases between. In germline, CDR1 is LNHDA, CDR2 SQIVND (reference sequence). CDR3 DNA, as far as it was read: TGTGCCAGTAGACCCCAAGGGCCGGATTATGGC. It specifies CASRPQGPDYG. The CDR3 reads in full as CASRPQGPDYGYTF.

This clone has at least ten counts. The CDR3 end lies 3 residues beyond the end of the read and is filled in from the germline J gene. The genes are TRBV2 and TRBJ2-1; a weak D match, TRBD2 (5 bases). Per the germline V gene, CDR1 is SNHLY and CDR2 is FYNNEI. The ends were cut back, 6 bases at V and 0 bases at J, with 12 bases in the middle. The CDR3 loop spans 15 amino acids. The DNA read from the CDR3 is TGTGCCAGCAGGCAACGGACTTCCTCCTACAATGAG. This sequence encodes CASRQRTSSYNE. The whole CDR3 sequence reads CASRQRTSSYNEQFF.

The sample holds many counts of this clone. This CDR3 is CSASNIAESSYNEQFF. Incomplete CDR3 DNA: TGCAGTGCTAGTAACATAGCGGAAAGCTCCTACAATGAG. The chain is built from TRBV20-1 and TRBJ2-1, with D perhaps matching TRBD2 (6 bases). The CDR3 end lies 3 residues beyond the end of the read and is filled in from the germline J gene. Trimming cost V 3 bases and J 0 bases, with 15 bases left between them. The germline V gene encodes CDR1 DFQATT and CDR2 SNEGSKA (reference sequence). CDR3 length: 16 amino acids.

This clone was detected ten times or more. From the germline J gene comes the end of the CDR3, since the read stops 3 residues before it. The gene calls are TRBV5-1 and TRBJ1-2; D gene ambiguous. CDR1 and CDR2 from the germline V gene are SGHRS and YFSETQ. The CDR3 has 15 amino acids. V lost 0 bases to trimming and J lost 6 bases, with 15 bases between them. The part of the CDR3 DNA that was read is TGCGCCAGCAGCTTGGATAAGGTCCCAATGGATGGC. Its protein product is CASSLDKVPMDG. The entire CDR3 protein is CASSLDKVPMDGYTF.

This clone was detected many times. Coverage ceases 3 residues before the CDR3 finishes, and the germline J gene fills in the end. The chain uses TRBV27 and TRBJ2-1, with D possibly being TRBD2 (6 bases). CDR3 size: 13 residues. The V gene's germline CDR1 is MNHEY and CDR2 SMNVEV (reference sequence). Trimming took off 0 bases at V and 8 bases at J, with 8 bases between the two ends. The CDR3 DNA, read in part, is TGTGCCAGCAGTTTATCCGGGGACTATGAG. Translation: CASSLSGDYE. The full CDR3 sequence reads CASSLSGDYEQFF.

This clone was found many times. Read data end 3 residues before the CDR3 end; the end is taken from the germline J gene. J is TRBJ2-1 and V is TRBV7-2; 10 bases align to TRBD2. The V gene's germline CDR1 is SGHTA and CDR2 FQGNSA. The CDR3 covers 14 residues. After removal of 7 bases from V and 6 bases from J, the junction contained 6 bases not matched to a gene. CDR3 protein: CASTSAGGPNEQFF. CDR3 bases read: TGTGCCAGCACCTCAGCGGGGGGGCCCAATGAG.

This clone came up many times. With the read ending 3 residues before the CDR3 end, the germline J gene is used to fill in that end. V gene TRBV28 combines with J gene TRBJ1-6; D possibly corresponds to TRBD1 (6 bases). The CDR3 has 16 amino acids. Germline V gene sequence: CDR1 MDHEN, CDR2 SYDVKM. V lost 2 bases, J lost 7 bases, and 15 bases lay in between. CDR3 sequence reads: CASSLTPSGENSPLHF. The CDR3 bases that were read are TGTGCCAGCAGTTTAACCCCTTCAGGGGAGAATTCACCC.

This clone was seen ten or more times. CDR3 DNA (partial): TGTGCCAGAAGCTATGACAGGGACACTTTCCCC. It codes for CARSYDRDTFP. The CDR3 in its entirety is CARSYDRDTFPQHF. The genes are TRBV5-3 and TRBJ1-5; 7 nucleotides align to TRBD1. Read data end 3 residues before the CDR3 end; the end is taken from the germline J gene. Being an ORF, TRBV5-3 has a function that is uncertain. This CDR3 has 14 amino acids.

This clone was counted between two and nine times. CDR3 sequence: CASSELAGGRSYNEQFF. Incomplete CDR3 DNA: TGCGCCAGCAGTGAGTTGGCGGGGGGTCGCTCCTACAATGAG. This chain joins TRBV10-2 and TRBJ2-1, with 8 bases fitting TRBD2. The read ends 3 residues early relative to the CDR3; the germline J gene fills the gap. CDR1 and CDR2 from the germline V gene are WSHSY and SAAADI. J gave up 0 bases and V 1 base, and 5 bases lay outside the gene matches. CDR3 size: 17 residues.

This clone was observed many times. The read halts 3 residues ahead of the CDR3 end, with the missing end drawn from the germline J gene. The V and J genes are TRBV14 and TRBJ2-1; no definite D call. From germline, CDR1 is SGHDN and CDR2 FVKESK. The CDR3 is 13 amino acids. The V gene lost 1 base and the J gene lost 8 bases, with 9 bases spanning the gap. The CDR3 loop reads CASSQASPHEQFF. The sequenced CDR3 bases are TGTGCCAGCAGCCAAGCATCCCCCCATGAG.

This clone has just a few counts. The read falls 3 residues short of the CDR3 end, and the missing part is taken from the germline J gene. V usage is TRBV19 and J usage is TRBJ2-7, with a tentative D call TRBD2 (5 bases). In germline, CDR1 is LNHDA, CDR2 SQIVND (reference sequence). CDR3 length: 12 amino acids. Trimming took 9 bases from V and 6 from J, leaving 15 bases between them. CDR3 residues: CASGLGGVEQYF. The DNA read from the CDR3 is TGTGCCAGCGGACTTGGAGGAGTCGAG.

This clone was seen many times. The CDR3 end falls 3 residues outside the read, so it is completed with the germline J gene. The sample holds other DNA sequences that translate to the same CDR3. The rearrangement joins TRBV7-3 to TRBJ2-7; possible D gene TRBD1, 6 bases. Looked up from germline, CDR1 is SGHTA and CDR2 is FQGTGA. The CDR3 length is 13 residues. Trimming left V 5 bases short and J 1 base short, with 9 bases between. This chain's CDR3 is CASSLDRSYEQYF. The CDR3 bases that were read are TGTGCCAGCAGCCTGGACAGATCCTACGAG.

There are many counts of this clone. The CDR3 end is not reached by the read, which stops 3 residues before it; the germline J gene fills it in. The chain is built from TRBV20-1 and TRBJ1-1; D is uncertain. The CDR3 covers 13 residues. Trimming took off 3 bases at V and 4 bases at J, with 12 bases between the two ends. Looked up from germline, CDR1 is DFQATT and CDR2 is SNEGSKA (reference sequence). The CDR3 sequence is CSARAGDGTEAFF. The sequenced part of the CDR3 DNA is TGCAGTGCTAGGGCAGGCGATGGCACTGAA.

This clone showed up just a few times. The DNA ends 3 residues before the CDR3 does, and the rest of the CDR3 is filled in from the germline J gene. This chain links TRBV7-9 with TRBJ2-7; 9 nucleotides match TRBD2. The trim removed 5 bases at V and 0 bases at J, leaving 5 bases unmatched. Germline CDR1 SEHNR, CDR2 FQNEAQ (reference sequence). The CDR3 covers 15 residues. The DNA read from the CDR3 is TGTGCCAGCAGCGATGGGACTAGCACCTCCTACGAG. This codes for CASSDGTSTSYE. The CDR3 in full is CASSDGTSTSYEQYF.

This clone was counted many times. The read is 3 residues too short to cover the CDR3 end, so that end is filled in from the germline J gene. The chain employs TRBV2 and TRBJ1-5; 9 bases are shared with TRBD1. Trimming took 5 bases from V and 3 from J; bases not matched to a gene: 5. The V gene's germline CDR1 is SNHLY and CDR2 FYNNEI. This CDR3 has 15 amino acids. The CDR3 spells CASSTGQGNNQPQHF. The sequenced CDR3 bases are TGTGCCAGCAGTACGGGACAGGGTAACAATCAGCCC.

This clone has at least ten counts. The CDR3 end is not reached by the read, which stops 3 residues before it; the germline J gene fills it in. The gene calls are TRBV5-5 and TRBJ1-6; D gene ambiguous. CDR1 and CDR2 from the germline V gene are SGHKS and YYEKEE (reference sequence). V was cut by 2 bases and J by 8 bases, with 11 bases left in between. The CDR3 loop spans 14 amino acids. The CDR3 reads CASSLIPLDSPLHF. The covered CDR3 bases are TGTGCCAGCAGCTTAATCCCACTGGATTCACCC. The full variable domain, rest sourced from reference TRBV5-5 and TRBJ1-6, is DAGVTQSPTHLIKTRGQQVTLRCSPISGHKSVSWYQQVLGQGPQFIFQYYEKEERGRGNFPDRFSARQFPNYSSELNVNALLLGDSALYLCASSLIPLDSPLHFGNGTRLTVT.

This clone was detected many times. CDR3 loop: CASRRTEGLSGRAHDTGELFF. The sequenced CDR3 bases are TGCGCCAGCAGACGGACGGAGGGATTGAGCGGGAGGGCCCATGACACCGGGGAG. The chain employs TRBV5-1 and TRBJ2-2, with 10 nucleotides matching TRBD2. From the germline J gene comes the end of the CDR3, since the read stops 3 residues before it. CDR3 size: 21 residues. The germline CDR1 and CDR2 sequences are SGHRS and YFSETQ. Trimming cost V 5 bases and J 3 bases; bases outside gene matches: 22.

This clone was counted a few times. The missing CDR3 end, 3 residues past where the read stops, is filled in from the germline J gene. V usage is TRBV25-1 and J usage is TRBJ2-3; D is possibly TRBD2 (5 bases). The CDR3 length is 16 residues. The germline V and J ends were trimmed by 3 bases and 3 bases, with 16 bases remaining between them. The V gene's germline CDR1 is MGHDK and CDR2 SYGVNS. CDR3 in amino acids: CASSERTPRGTDTQYF. Incomplete CDR3 DNA: TGTGCCAGCAGTGAGCGCACGCCACGGGGAACAGATACG.

This clone has at least ten counts. The read ends 3 residues shy of where the CDR3 ends; the end is completed using the germline J gene. The gene calls are TRBV10-2 and TRBJ2-7; TRBD2 aligns across 10 bases. The V segment lost 0 bases and the J segment 3 bases; nucleotides outside the gene matches: 2. The CDR3 runs to 15 residues. CDR1 and CDR2 from the germline V gene are WSHSY and SAAADI. CDR3 sequence reads: CASSESGTSVYEQYF. The DNA read from the CDR3 is TGCGCCAGCAGTGAGTCGGGGACTAGCGTCTACGAG.

This clone was counted many times. The read terminates 3 residues ahead of where the CDR3 ends, so the germline J gene completes it. This chain joins TRBV19 and TRBJ2-3; D remains unclear. The V and J ends lost 4 bases and 8 bases respectively, with 16 bases between them. The germline CDR1 and CDR2 sequences are LNHDA and SQIVND (reference sequence). The CDR3 extends over 14 amino acids. This chain's CDR3 is CASSTLDISGTQYF. The CDR3 DNA, read in part, is TGTGCCAGTAGTACTCTAGATATTTCTGGTACG.

Many counts were recorded for this clone. The CDR3 end is not reached by the read, which stops 3 residues before it; the germline J gene fills it in. This sequence joins TRBV19 and TRBJ1-2; TRBD1 matches 11 bases. V shed 2 bases, J shed 6 bases, and the junction held 2 bases outside the gene matches. The CDR3 length is 14 residues. Per germline, CDR1 LNHDA and CDR2 SQIVND (reference sequence). CDR3 residues: CASSILDRGHGYTF. The part of the CDR3 DNA that was read is TGTGCCAGTAGTATATTGGACAGGGGGCATGGC.

This clone was observed at least ten times. The CDR3 end is not reached by the read, which stops 3 residues before it; the germline J gene fills it in. The chain combines TRBV9 with TRBJ2-1; 10 bases line up with TRBD1. The CDR3 totals 17 residues. With V trimmed by 4 bases and J by 8 bases, 15 bases remained unmatched. Per the germline V gene, CDR1 is SGDLS and CDR2 is YYNGEE. The CDR3: CASSSTTRGQGRDEQFF. Partial CDR3 DNA: TGTGCCAGCAGCTCCACAACCAGGGGACAGGGGCGTGATGAG.

In its sample, this clone was seen many times. The DNA read from the CDR3 is TGTGCCAGCAGCTTAGGGTTTCAGGGAAAGCGCAATCAGCCC. The encoded protein is CASSLGFQGKRNQP. The complete CDR3 protein is CASSLGFQGKRNQPQHF. The genes are TRBV7-8 and TRBJ1-5; D may be TRBD1 (5 bases). The CDR3 end lies 3 residues beyond the end of the read and is filled in from the germline J gene. V was trimmed by 1 base and J by 2 bases, leaving 15 bases between them. The germline gives CDR1 SGHVS, CDR2 FQNEAQ. CDR3 length equals 17 residues.